This T cell receptor (beta chain) came from a study of T cell repertoires in cytomegalovirus infection. At the level of the study: Peptides in the study included HLA-C-restricted and HLA-B-restricted CMV epitopes. Public TCR beta signatures were indicative of both CMV infection and a matching HLA type. General study results and limits: HLA-C-restricted CMV clonotypes gave the most frequent clonotype in two of eight donors. Cumulative public TCR beta family frequency identified carriers of CMV plus the relevant HLA.

This clonotype was picked up many times. Its antigen is unknown. V lost 5 bases, J lost 4 bases, and 10 bases stayed unmatched. Germline V lookup: CDR1 SGHTA, CDR2 FQGNSA. The CDR3 contains 15 residues. Each CDR3 protein gets one entry after TCRdb re-called the reads with MiXCR. Here the sample spans some 560,000 distinct CDR3 sequences, roughly 43% being singletons. The input for sequencing was cultured PBMCs, taken from culture after CMV antigen stimulation. The receptor was derived from a human donor in good health (CMV status not recorded). Some clones in this sample may be carry-over from other donors' samples. This chain connects TRBV7-2 to TRBJ1-2; 7 positions agree with TRBD1. This chain's CDR3 is CASSLHGRGPYGYTF. CDR3 in DNA: TGTGCCAGCAGCCTCCATGGTAGGGGGCCCTATGGCTACACCTTC.